This T cell receptor beta chain was captured by sequencing in a study of cytomegalovirus exposure and HLA in healthy donors. Across the whole study: The 120 or so validation repertoires used a platform that matched the one used for the approximately 620 first-cohort repertoires, as a later analysis reported.

Notes on this clone: The antigen is not known.

This table comes from immunoSEQ multiplex PCR, and its TCRdb copy is limited to in-frame clones, with some not included. The profile shows around 190,000 clones, about 83% of them singletons. Regarding the study as a whole: In the roughly 120 validation repertoires, a later analysis found that first-cohort TCR clusters tended to co-occur.

From germline, CDR1 is MNHNS and CDR2 SASEGT. V gave up 3 bases and J gave up 5 bases, with 17 bases separating them. The CDR3 runs 15 residues. The specimen was PBMCs. The rearrangement uses TRBV6-1 and TRBJ2-7, with D perhaps matching TRBD2 (7 bases). The origin of this receptor is a woman in her late teens or twenties in good health and CMV-seronegative. The CDR3 bases are TGTGCCAGCAGTGACTTGAAGGGGGGGTCCGACGAGCAGTACTTC. It specifies CASSDLKGGSDEQYF.